This TCR beta chain stems from a study of cytomegalovirus exposure and HLA in healthy donors. With V trimmed by 4 bases and J by 6 bases, 10 bases remained unmatched. CDR1 and CDR2 (germline): SGHNT, YYREEE (reference sequence). This CDR3 contains 14 residues. Findings and limits, study-wide: Likely technical artifact: a cluster of highly shared sequence variants. TCR beta sequences reportedly predicted the HLA-A and HLA-B alleles of most subjects accurately. For most TCR beta V segments, an earlier analysis put the productive rate at about 87% or about 30% of the time.

This clone came up a few times. Antigen: not known. 13 Jbeta primers and 60 Vbeta primers were used for the PCR. Authors' analysis steps: Later analysis identified 88 million or so unique TCR beta chains, 10 million to 12 million shared. Produced via immunoSEQ multiplex PCR; TCRdb's table is partial and in-frame only. That table is the source of V, J and clone size, and D and trimming were worked out from the DNA. The sample records around 140,000 clones, approximately 80% being singletons. The receptor was isolated from a middle-aged man in good health and CMV-seropositive. The sequenced sample consisted of PBMCs. The chain recombines TRBV5-4 with TRBJ2-7, with TRBD1 matching over 7 bases. The CDR3 loop is CASSIQGIKGEQYF. DNA for the CDR3: TGTGCCAGCAGCATACAGGGGATTAAGGGCGAGCAGTACTTC.